The 25 T cell receptor beta chains given below trace back to one sample, sequenced in a study of human T cells and chemical hapten exposure. TCRdb redid the calling of the RACE reads with MiXCR, one entry per CDR3 protein. The sample lists roughly 100,000 distinct CDR3 sequences; 8% to 13% were seen once. Time point given: patch test 1, 2 weeks after DPC sensitization. Regarding treatment: therapeutic diphenylcyclopropenone sensitization with weekly scalp DPC. This specimen consisted of whole blood, obtained in connection with sensitization to the hapten diphenylcyclopropenone (DPC). The receptors derive from a woman aged 40 to 55 with alopecia areata. Some clones in this sample may be carry-over from other donors' samples.

The chain uses TRBV25-1 and TRBJ2-7, with D possibly matching TRBD2 (6 bases). The V gene lost 2 bases and the J gene lost 5 bases, with 13 bases spanning the gap. This CDR3 comprises 14 residues. CDR1 is MGHDK, CDR2 SYGVNS, per germline. CDR3 DNA sequence: TGTGCCAGCAGTGAAGCGGGGTTAAACCACGAGCAGTACTTC. Its protein product is CASSEAGLNHEQYF.

This clonotype was observed a handful of times. The V gene is TRBV7-9, the J gene TRBJ1-2, with D tentatively TRBD1 (6 bases). Germline V gene data show CDR1 as SEHNR and CDR2 as FQNEAQ (reference sequence). The V end was cut by 4 bases, the J end by 5 bases, with 14 bases between. The CDR3 has 14 residues. CDR3 sequence reads: CASSSTGAGYGYTF. The CDR3, as DNA: TGTGCCAGCAGCTCTACGGGGGCAGGGTATGGCTACACCTTC.

This clonotype was detected many times. The genes are TRBV28 and TRBJ1-5; D is perhaps TRBD1 (6 bases). CDR3 size: 14 residues. Trimming pared 7 bases from V and 2 bases from J, leaving 12 bases between. Germline V gives CDR1 MDHEN, CDR2 SYDVKM. CDR3 bases: TGTGCCAGCACCCCGGGACAACGCAATCAGCCCCAGCATTTT. It translates to CASTPGQRNQPQHF.

In its sample, this clonotype was seen a few times. The genes are TRBV12-3 or TRBV12-4 and TRBJ1-5, with D perhaps TRBD1 (5 bases). V was trimmed by 6 bases and J by 7 bases, leaving 13 bases between them. The CDR3 is 13 residues long. As DNA, the CDR3 is TGTGCCAGCAGCTCCAGGGACCAACAGCCCCAGCATTTT. This codes for CASSSRDQQPQHF.

V gene TRBV29-1 combines with J gene TRBJ2-7; D could derive from TRBD1 or TRBD2 (5 bases each). This CDR3 region has 15 residues. V was cut by 5 bases and J by 2 bases, with 19 bases left in between. Germline V lookup: CDR1 SQVTM, CDR2 ANQGSEA. This chain's CDR3 is CSVPPTWDVTYEQYF. CDR3 sequence (DNA): TGCAGCGTTCCCCCCACCTGGGACGTCACCTACGAGCAGTACTTC.

The rearrangement links TRBV20-1 to TRBJ2-3; D unclear. CDR1 is DFQATT and CDR2 is SNEGSKA in the germline V gene (reference sequence). The length of the CDR3 is 13 residues. V dropped 2 bases and J dropped 0 bases, with 6 bases sitting between them. In nucleotides, the CDR3 is TGCAGTGCTAGATGGACGAGCACAGATACGCAGTATTTT. Translating gives CSARWTSTDTQYF.

V usage is TRBV28 and J usage is TRBJ2-5, with D possibly matching TRBD1 (6 bases). V was clipped by 5 bases and J by 5 bases, with 12 bases between them. The CDR3 is 13 residues long. Germline-derived CDR1 and CDR2 are MDHEN and SYDVKM. The CDR3 region is CASSGQPVETQYF. CDR3 nucleotide sequence: TGTGCCAGCAGTGGACAGCCCGTTGAGACCCAGTACTTC.

The chain links TRBV30 to TRBJ1-1; D is possibly TRBD1 (5 bases). The CDR3 length is 11 residues. Germline CDR1 GTSNPN, CDR2 SVGIG (reference sequence). The V end lost 4 bases, the J end lost 8 bases, and 11 bases lay between the germline ends. CDR3 nucleotides: TGTGCCTGGATTAGGGGCGCCGAAGCTTTCTTT. Translated: CAWIRGAEAFF.

This chain joins TRBV6-5 and TRBJ2-7; tentative D call: TRBD1 (6 bases). The CDR3 is 14 amino acids. CDR1 and CDR2 from the germline V gene are MNHEY and SVGAGI. V was trimmed by 2 bases and J by 5 bases, leaving 13 bases between them. The CDR3 loop reads CASSYGDRFDEQYF. Written as DNA, the CDR3 is TGTGCCAGCAGTTACGGAGACAGGTTTGACGAGCAGTACTTC.

The rearrangement uses TRBV9 and TRBJ1-2; maybe TRBD1 (6 bases). V was shortened by 1 base and J by 8 bases, with 12 bases between the two germline ends. The CDR3 runs 13 residues. CDR1 and CDR2 (germline): SGDLS, YYNGEE. The CDR3 spells CASSVRDIQGYTF. DNA for the CDR3: TGTGCCAGCAGCGTAAGGGACATCCAAGGCTACACCTTC.

This clonotype appeared a few times. The chain has TRBV7-9 and TRBJ2-1; no definite D call. This CDR3 is 16 amino acids long. Germline-derived CDR1 and CDR2 are SEHNR and FQNEAQ (reference sequence). Between the trimmed V and J ends, which lost 3 bases and 0 bases, there was a span of 12 bases. In DNA, the CDR3 is TGTGCCAGCAGCTTTGTTGGGCGGAGCTCCTACAATGAGCAGTTCTTC. It yields the protein CASSFVGRSSYNEQFF.

This clonotype has just a few counts. The chain combines TRBV29-1 with TRBJ2-5, with 7 bases aligning to TRBD1. V trimming: 7 bases; J trimming: 5 bases; junction bases outside the gene matches: 16. CDR1 and CDR2 from the germline V gene are SQVTM and ANQGSEA. CDR3 length equals 15 residues. This CDR3 reads CSGTPRDRAGETQYF. In nucleotides, the CDR3 is TGCAGCGGAACCCCTCGGGACAGAGCCGGTGAGACCCAGTACTTC.

This clonotype appeared many times. The V gene is TRBV6-4, the J gene TRBJ1-2, with D maybe TRBD1 (5 bases). The V end lost 3 bases, the J end lost 5 bases, and 7 bases lay between the germline ends. This CDR3 spans 12 amino acids. Germline CDR1 is MRHNA and CDR2 is SNTAGT. CDR3 bases: TGTGCCAGCAGTGAAAGGGGTTATGGCTACACCTTC. Protein product: CASSERGYGYTF.

This clonotype has more than one count but fewer than ten. The chain couples TRBV28 to TRBJ2-7, with a weak D call TRBD2 (6 bases). V gave up 1 base and J gave up 3 bases, with 10 bases separating them. CDR1 and CDR2 (germline): MDHEN, SYDVKM. The CDR3 runs 14 residues. Written as DNA, the CDR3 is TGTGCCAGCAGTTTATTGGGACTCCACTACGAGCAGTACTTC. It is translated as CASSLLGLHYEQYF. The whole variable domain, filled in from reference TRBV28 and TRBJ2-7, reads DVKVTQSSRYLVKRTGEKVFLECVQDMDHENMFWYRQDPGLGLRLIYFSYDVKMKEKGDIPEGYSVSREKKERFSLILESASTNQTSMYLCASSLLGLHYEQYFGPGTRLTVT.

CDR3 DNA sequence: TGTGCCAGCAGTTACTCGGCTAGACAAAGCACAGATACGCAGTATTTT. Protein product: CASSYSARQSTDTQYF. The chain has TRBV6-6 and TRBJ2-3; D unresolved. The V gene's germline CDR1 is MNHNY and CDR2 SVGAGI (reference sequence). The CDR3 is 16 residues long. V was trimmed by 0 bases and J by 0 bases, leaving 10 bases between them.

A note on this clonotype: One base away lies a much larger clone, so this may be a sequencing read error. This chain uses TRBV20-1 with TRBJ1-2, with D unclear. The CDR3 is 15 residues long. The germline CDR1 and CDR2 sequences are DFQATT and SNEGSKA (reference sequence). V lost 3 bases to trimming and J lost 4 bases, with 18 bases between them. The CDR3 reads CSARRRALGSYGYTF. For the CDR3, the DNA is TGCAGTGCTAGGCGTAGGGCACTAGGGAGCTATGGCTACACCTTC.

This clonotype occurred many times. V gene TRBV4-2 combines with J gene TRBJ1-2, with 8 bases fitting TRBD1. The CDR3 sequence is 17 residues long. Germline values: CDR1 LGHNA, CDR2 YNFKEQ. Trimming took 4 bases from V and 7 from J; bases not matched to a gene: 17. For the CDR3, the DNA is TGTGCCAGCAGCCCCCCTTCTCAGACAGGGGTTTTAATTGGCTACACCTTC. Its translation: CASSPPSQTGVLIGYTF.

A word on this clonotype: A clone one base away is much larger, so this may be a read error. The chain employs TRBV5-1 and TRBJ2-1, with a tentative D call TRBD2 (5 bases). Germline V gene lookup returns CDR1 SGHRS and CDR2 YFSETQ. Between the trimmed V and J ends, which lost 0 bases and 4 bases, there was a span of 14 bases. CDR3 length equals 16 residues. The CDR3 is CASSLEIAPGYNEQFF. DNA for the CDR3: TGCGCCAGCAGCTTGGAAATAGCGCCAGGATACAATGAGCAGTTCTTC.

This clonotype was counted at least ten times. The chain couples TRBV12-3 or TRBV12-4 to TRBJ2-1; 8 bases match TRBD2. The J segment lost 2 bases and the V segment lost 5 bases, leaving 5 bases of the junction unmatched. CDR3 length: 15 amino acids. In nucleotides, the CDR3 is TGTGCCAGCAGTCTTAGCGGGGACGCCTACAATGAGCAGTTCTTC. Protein product: CASSLSGDAYNEQFF.

The table lists this clonotype with many counts. This rearrangement joins TRBV6-2 or TRBV6-3 to TRBJ2-7; maybe TRBD1 (7 bases). The V end lost 6 bases, the J end lost 6 bases, and 15 bases lay between the germline ends. CDR3 length equals 13 residues. The V gene's germline CDR1 is MNHEY and CDR2 SVGEGT. CDR3 loop: CASRRDSSGEQYF. Here the CDR3 DNA reads TGTGCCAGCAGGCGGGACAGTAGCGGCGAGCAGTACTTC.

Note on this clonotype: A much larger clone lies a single base off, so this may be a read error. V usage is TRBV7-7 and J usage is TRBJ2-6; D is possibly TRBD1 (5 bases). CDR3 size: 14 residues. Germline-derived CDR1 and CDR2 are SSHAT and FNYEAQ (reference sequence). The CDR3 spells CASSLNSGAYVLTF. CDR3 nucleotide sequence: TGTGCCAGCAGCTTGAACTCTGGGGCCTACGTCCTGACTTTC. Full variable domain (outside the CDR3, taken from reference TRBV7-7 and TRBJ2-6): GAGVSQSPRYKVTKRGQDVTLRCDPISSHATLYWYQQALGQGPEFLTYFNYEAQPDKSGLPSDRFSAERPEGSISTLTIQRTEQRDSAMYRCASSLNSGAYVLTFGAGSRLTVL.

This clonotype was detected many times. V gene TRBV5-6 combines with J gene TRBJ2-1, with D unresolved. The germline V gene has CDR1 SGHDT and CDR2 YYEEEE. V was trimmed by 0 bases and J by 3 bases, leaving 16 bases between them. The CDR3 is 17 residues long. For the CDR3, the DNA is TGTGCCAGCAGCTTGGATAAGGGCTCGAGAGTCTACAATGAGCAGTTCTTC. This encodes CASSLDKGSRVYNEQFF.

This clonotype was seen ten or more times. The CDR3 region is CASSLGVTDTQYF. Here the CDR3 DNA reads TGCGCCAGCAGCCTAGGAGTCACAGATACGCAGTATTTT. V gene TRBV4-3 combines with J gene TRBJ2-3; D gene unclear. This CDR3 contains 13 residues. Trimming took off 4 bases at V and 2 bases at J, with 7 bases between the two ends. Per germline, CDR1 LGHNA and CDR2 YSLEER.

This clonotype has ten or more counts. The V and J genes are TRBV6-2 or TRBV6-3 and TRBJ2-1; TRBD2 might be the D (6 bases). This CDR3 region has 17 residues. V shed 0 bases and J shed 2 bases, with 14 bases lying between them. Germline loops: CDR1 MNHEY, CDR2 SVGEGT. CDR3 protein: CASSYSRAGRTYNEQFF. In DNA form, the CDR3 reads TGTGCCAGCAGTTACTCGAGAGCGGGCCGAACCTACAATGAGCAGTTCTTC.

The table lists this clonotype with a few counts. This rearrangement joins TRBV6-6 to TRBJ1-3; D might be TRBD1 (6 bases). The CDR3 spans 18 residues. The V gene lost 8 bases and the J gene lost 0 bases, with 23 bases spanning the gap. Looked up from germline, CDR1 is MNHNY and CDR2 is SVGAGI (reference sequence). The CDR3 loop reads CASLGGAGNLFSGNTIYF. CDR3 DNA: TGTGCCAGCCTAGGGGGGGCGGGTAACCTATTCTCTGGAAACACCATATATTTT.